The rows below give T cell receptor beta chains drawn from one sample of a study of Ad26.COV2.S vaccination and SARS-CoV-2 variants. The repertoire was sequenced with immunoSEQ multiplex PCR; TCRdb's copy has only in-frame clones and lacks some. The sample includes about 350,000 clones, roughly 85% of them seen just once. This specimen was peripheral blood, taken in a trial of Ad26.COV2.S vaccine versus placebo. These receptors all stem from a person aged 18-65 years who received the Ad26.COV2.S COVID-19 vaccine or a placebo. Both conserved end residues are part of each CDR3. Fields, in order: J gene, V gene, clone size, D gene, CDR3 protein, CDR3 DNA. The D gene is left open where the match is weak. Clone size is stated in some rows and not others, as once, few, many or a class when expanded.

>TRBJ1-1|TRBV7-8|once|.
CASSLLSEQAFF
TGTGCCAGCAGCTTACTCTCAGAGCAAGCTTTCTTT
>TRBJ1-5|TRBV7-8|.|.
CASSTRSRRENQPQHF
TGTGCCAGCAGCACCCGGTCCCGCCGGGAAAATCAGCCCCAGCATTTT
>TRBJ2-3|TRBV2|.|.
CASSGSLGGSTDTQYF
TGTGCCAGCAGTGGCTCCCTCGGCGGCAGCACAGATACGCAGTATTTT
>TRBJ1-6|TRBV5-4|.|.
CATTVQGQKISLHF
TGTGCCACCACGGTGCAGGGCCAGAAAATATCCCTCCACTTT
>TRBJ2-5|TRBV18|.|.
CASSPPGGSAWETQYF
TGTGCCAGCTCACCACCGGGGGGCTCCGCATGGGAGACCCAGTACTTC
>TRBJ2-5|TRBV5-5|.|TRBD1
CASSTTGTGYETQYF
TGTGCCAGCAGCACCACCGGGACAGGGTACGAGACCCAGTACTTC
>TRBJ2-1|TRBV10-1|.|TRBD1
CASTNDRGGEQFF
TGCGCCAGCACCAATGACAGGGGTGGTGAGCAGTTCTTC
>TRBJ1-3|TRBV1|.|.
CTSSQKIGDGPDGNTIYF
TGCACCAGCAGCCAAAAGATAGGGGACGGCCCGGATGGAAACACCATATATTTT
>TRBJ2-5|TRBV2|.|.
CASLGSSGARVQETQYF
TGTGCCAGCTTAGGTAGCTCCGGGGCGAGAGTCCAAGAGACCCAGTACTTC
>TRBJ2-7|TRBV11-2|many|.
CASSARRTSSYEQYF
TGTGCCAGCAGCGCCCGACGGACAAGCTCCTACGAGCAGTACTTC
>TRBJ2-1|TRBV29-1|.|.
CSVGDSGPYNEQFF
TGCAGCGTTGGGGACTCCGGCCCTTACAATGAGCAGTTCTTC
>TRBJ2-3|TRBV11-2|.|.
CASSLSDTQYF
TGTGCCAGCAGCTTGTCTGATACGCAGTATTTT
>TRBJ1-4|TRBV18|once|TRBD1
CASSPRDRLREKLFF
TGTGCCAGCTCACCACGGGACAGGTTAAGGGAAAAACTGTTTTTT
>TRBJ2-1|TRBV7-2|.|TRBD1
CASSSSGTGAYNEQFF
TGTGCCAGCAGCTCATCCGGGACAGGGGCCTACAATGAGCAGTTCTTC
>TRBJ2-2|TRBV2|.|.
CASTRTRGQSGGELFF
TGTGCCAGCACCCGAACGAGAGGACAGTCCGGCGGGGAGCTGTTTTTT
>TRBJ2-7|TRBV7-2|.|TRBD1
CASSPQRGPVSEQYF
TGTGCCAGCAGCCCGCAAAGGGGGCCGGTTAGCGAGCAGTACTTC
>TRBJ2-6|TRBV9|.|.
CASRAGVAGANVLTF
TGTGCCAGCAGGGCAGGGGTGGCGGGGGCCAACGTCCTGACTTTC
>TRBJ2-6|TRBV9|.|.
CASSVYRAGANVLTF
TGTGCCAGCAGCGTATACAGGGCTGGGGCCAACGTCCTGACTTTC
>TRBJ2-7|TRBV27|once|.
CASSPPSYEQYF
TGTGCCAGCAGTCCCCCTTCCTACGAGCAGTACTTC
>TRBJ2-1|TRBV19|.|.
CASREGTPPDYNEQFF
TGTGCCTCAAGGGAAGGGACCCCACCCGATTACAATGAGCAGTTCTTC
>TRBJ2-1|TRBV11-2|.|.
CASSLVGGEYNEQFF
TGTGCCAGCAGCTTAGTAGGGGGGGAATACAATGAGCAGTTCTTC
>TRBJ2-7|TRBV2|.|.
CASRSLMVYEQYF
TGTGCCAGCAGGTCATTGATGGTCTACGAGCAGTACTTC
>TRBJ2-4|TRBV5-1|.|.
CASSLKQGTKNIQYF
TGCGCCAGCAGCTTAAAGCAGGGTACCAAAAACATTCAGTACTTC
>TRBJ2-3|TRBV19|.|.
CASSIDLSGSTQYF
TGTGCCAGTAGTATAGATCTATCGGGGAGTACGCAGTATTTT
>TRBJ2-2|TRBV14|.|.
CASSHLHAARLFF
TGTGCCAGCAGCCATTTGCACGCCGCCCGTCTGTTTTTT
>TRBJ2-7|TRBV12-3/TRBV12-4|.|.
CASSFLLREQYF
TGTGCCAGCAGTTTTCTACTCCGGGAGCAGTACTTC
>TRBJ1-4|TRBV2|.|.
CASIQGVLNEKLFF
TGTGCCAGCATCCAGGGCGTGCTTAATGAAAAACTGTTTTTT
>TRBJ2-2|TRBV29-1|once|TRBD2
CSVFPSGTSGELFF
TGCAGCGTTTTTCCTAGCGGGACAAGCGGGGAGCTGTTTTTT
>TRBJ1-1|TRBV29-1|.|.
CSVRTFWNTEAFF
TGCAGCGTTCGGACATTTTGGAACACTGAAGCTTTCTTT
>TRBJ2-1|TRBV12-5|.|.
CASGLVIGPGRNEQFF
TGTGCTAGTGGTTTGGTGATTGGACCGGGGCGCAATGAGCAGTTCTTC
>TRBJ1-4|TRBV5-1|.|.
CASSPGGLASNEKLFF
TGCGCCAGCAGCCCCGGCGGTTTGGCCAGTAATGAAAAACTGTTTTTT
>TRBJ2-7|TRBV10-3|.|.
CAISEEGVGYEQYF
TGTGCCATCAGTGAAGAGGGAGTCGGCTACGAGCAGTACTTC
>TRBJ1-6|TRBV19|.|TRBD1
CASSTRGQGGNSPLHF
TGTGCCAGTAGTACCCGGGGACAGGGTGGGAATTCACCCCTCCACTTT
>TRBJ1-4|TRBV18|.|TRBD1
CASSPGGSDNEKLFF
TGTGCCAGCTCGCCAGGGGGCAGTGATAATGAAAAACTGTTTTTT
>TRBJ1-2|TRBV7-2|.|TRBD1
CASSRDRGVDGYTF
TGTGCCAGCAGCCGCGACAGGGGGGTGGATGGCTACACCTTC
>TRBJ2-4|TRBV7-9|.|.
CASSFGDAKNIQYF
TGTGCCAGCAGCTTTGGAGACGCCAAAAACATTCAGTACTTC
>TRBJ2-1|TRBV3-1/TRBV3-2|.|.
CASSLGGDPVPYNEQFF
TGTGCCAGCAGTCTGGGGGGCGATCCGGTGCCCTACAATGAGCAGTTCTTC
>TRBJ2-1|TRBV9|.|TRBD2
CASSDLAGRGEQFF
TGTGCCAGCAGCGACCTAGCGGGAAGGGGTGAGCAGTTCTTC
>TRBJ1-5|TRBV5-6|.|.
CASSVGLRADQPQHF
TGTGCCAGCAGCGTGGGACTGCGGGCCGATCAGCCCCAGCATTTT
>TRBJ1-1|TRBV4-1|.|TRBD1
CASSHGTGSGTEAFF
TGCGCCAGCAGCCATGGGACAGGGTCGGGCACTGAAGCTTTCTTT
>TRBJ2-2|TRBV18|.|.
CASSPRIEQGFYTGELFF
TGTGCCAGCTCACCCAGAATAGAACAGGGTTTCTACACCGGGGAGCTGTTTTTT
>TRBJ2-7|TRBV5-1|.|.
CASSTQNSYEQYF
TGCGCCAGCAGCACACAAAACTCCTACGAGCAGTACTTC
>TRBJ2-2|TRBV7-2|.|.
CASSLTNTGELFF
TGTGCCAGCAGCTTAACGAACACCGGGGAGCTGTTTTTT
>TRBJ2-5|TRBV30|.|.
CAWSVTRMGETQYF
TGTGCCTGGAGTGTAACTAGGATGGGAGAGACCCAGTACTTC
>TRBJ2-3|TRBV7-2|.|.
CASSTRSGSTDTQYF
TGTGCCAGCAGCACCCGAAGCGGGAGCACAGATACGCAGTATTTT
>TRBJ2-1|TRBV4-3|.|TRBD2
CASSQGLAGVLGNNEQFF
TGCGCCAGCAGCCAAGGGCTAGCGGGAGTTTTAGGGAACAATGAGCAGTTCTTC
>TRBJ1-5|TRBV4-1|.|.
CASSQENISNQPQHF
TGCGCCAGCAGCCAAGAGAACATCTCCAATCAGCCCCAGCATTTT
>TRBJ1-3|TRBV29-1|.|.
CSVIEWSSGNTIYF
TGCAGCGTTATAGAGTGGAGCTCTGGAAACACCATATATTTT
>TRBJ2-7|TRBV4-3|.|.
CASSQERGSYEQYF
TGCGCCAGCAGCCAAGAACGGGGGTCCTACGAGCAGTACTTC
>TRBJ2-1|TRBV3-1/TRBV3-2|.|TRBD2
CASSHQALAEYNEQFF
TGTGCCAGCAGCCACCAAGCCCTAGCGGAGTACAATGAGCAGTTCTTC
>TRBJ1-1|TRBV30|.|.
CACQGRNPRSTEAFF
TGTGCCTGTCAAGGACGGAACCCGCGAAGCACTGAAGCTTTCTTT
>TRBJ2-7|TRBV21-1|.|.
CASSSPKREGCYEQYF
TGTGCCAGCAGCTCCCCTAAGCGGGAAGGATGCTACGAGCAGTACTTC
>TRBJ1-5|TRBV28|.|.
CASSSWGQGNQPQHF
TGTGCCAGCAGTTCGTGGGGGCAAGGCAATCAGCCCCAGCATTTT
>TRBJ2-2|TRBV11-3|few|.
CASSFRGEAGELFF
TGTGCCAGCAGCTTCAGGGGGGAAGCCGGGGAGCTGTTTTTT
>TRBJ1-1|TRBV6-2/TRBV6-3|.|.
CASSPAGDEEAFF
TGTGCCAGCAGTCCCGCTGGGGACGAAGAAGCTTTCTTT
>TRBJ2-2|TRBV27|few|.
CASSSGQPGELFF
TGTGCCAGCAGTTCGGGACAACCCGGGGAGCTGTTTTTT
>TRBJ1-3|TRBV6-5|many|TRBD1
CASRRDRDPGNTIYF
TGTGCCAGCAGGAGGGACAGGGATCCTGGAAACACCATATATTTT
>TRBJ2-7|TRBV6-5|.|.
CASSYSAQFNEQYF
TGTGCCAGCAGTTACTCGGCTCAGTTTAACGAGCAGTACTTC
>TRBJ1-1|TRBV28|.|.
CASSLLANTEAFF
TGTGCCAGCAGTTTATTAGCGAACACTGAAGCTTTCTTT